This TCR beta chain stems from a study of T cell clonality in common variable immunodeficiency. Study-level findings and limits: Reportedly, TCR beta sequences from common variable immunodeficiency showed fewer deletions and N-nucleotide insertions. Compared with healthy controls, CVID subjects showed increased TCRbeta clonality, mostly in about a third.

The method was immunoSEQ multiplex PCR; TCRdb's version includes in-frame clones alone and lacks a portion of them. This sample shows 50,000 or so clones and no singletons; around 6.3% rests with the ten largest. Germline V gives CDR1 SGHRS, CDR2 YFSETQ. The CDR3 contains 14 residues. This clone has at least ten counts. What it recognizes is unknown. With the read ending 3 residues before the CDR3 end, the germline J gene is used to fill in that end. Patients and controls were mostly of Caucasian heritage. Blood samples were heparinized, roughly 5 to 8.5 ml per donor. The sample was peripheral blood mononuclear cells. The rearrangement links TRBV5-1 to TRBJ1-1; TRBD1 aligns across 9 bases. This clonotype was obtained from a person aged 18 to 70 in good health. The sequenced part of the CDR3 DNA is TGCGCCAGCAGCCCCGGGACAGGGTACCTCGAA. Its protein is CASSPGTGYLE. The entire CDR3 protein is CASSPGTGYLEAFF.